The 26 T cell receptor beta chains reported below all come from one sample, sequenced in a study of shared clonotypes between healthy human individuals. CD8 cells regarded as naive lacked CD45RO, were positively chosen for CCR7, and omitted terminally differentiated effector memory CD45RA+ cells. Only in-frame clones appear in the TCRdb table, and some are missing; sequencing was by immunoSEQ multiplex PCR. The sample records about 600,000 clones, roughly 96% being singletons. The specimen sequenced was naive CD8+ T cells sorted from blood. These receptors originate from a woman in her twenties or thirties in good health.

This CDR3 is CASSLWGTGYEQYF. For the CDR3, the DNA is TGTGCCAGCAGTTTATGGGGGACAGGCTACGAGCAGTACTTC. The genes are TRBV28 and TRBJ2-7; the match to TRBD1 covers 8 bases. This CDR3 comprises 14 residues. Unmatched junction bases numbered 1, after V lost 0 bases and J lost 3 bases. Germline V gene sequence: CDR1 MDHEN, CDR2 SYDVKM. The entire variable domain, with the rest obtained from reference TRBV28 and TRBJ2-7, is as follows: DVKVTQSSRYLVKRTGEKVFLECVQDMDHENMFWYRQDPGLGLRLIYFSYDVKMKEKGDIPEGYSVSREKKERFSLILESASTNQTSMYLCASSLWGTGYEQYFGPGTRLTVT.

This chain links TRBV30 with TRBJ2-5; TRBD1 agrees at 8 bases. The last part of the DNA fits TRBJ2-7 better; the J call may be wrong. The CDR3 spans 11 residues. Germline CDR1 is GTSNPN and CDR2 is SVGIG (reference sequence). As DNA, the CDR3 is TGTGCCCTGGACAGGGACTACGAGCAGTACTTC. This codes for CALDRDYEQYF.

This sequence joins TRBV6-1 and TRBJ2-7; 7 nucleotides line up with TRBD1. Germline V gene data show CDR1 as MNHNS and CDR2 as SASEGT. The CDR3 runs to 13 residues. V lost 6 bases, J lost 5 bases, and 7 bases stayed unmatched. The CDR3 region has the DNA TGTGCCAGCAGCTGGACAGGACTTGACGAGCAGTACTTC. Translating it yields CASSWTGLDEQYF.

The chain carries TRBV13 and TRBJ2-1; 8 bases map to TRBD2. Germline assignment: CDR1 PRHDT and CDR2 FYEKMQ (reference sequence). The V segment lost 4 bases and the J segment 4 bases; nucleotides outside the gene matches: 18. The CDR3 totals 19 residues. The CDR3 nucleotides are TGTGCCAGCAGCTCACGGAGCGGGAGTGCGGTCCCCTCTTACAATGAGCAGTTCTTC. The encoded protein is CASSSRSGSAVPSYNEQFF.

J is TRBJ2-3 and V is TRBV10-1; D remains unclear. There are 13 residues in the CDR3. Germline CDR1 is WNHNN and CDR2 is SYGVQD (reference sequence). The V gene lost 3 bases and the J gene lost 4 bases, with 8 bases spanning the gap. Here the CDR3 reads CASSDLLADTQYF. The CDR3, as DNA: TGCGCCAGCAGTGACCTTTTAGCAGATACGCAGTATTTT.

This clone appeared a few times. The chain combines TRBV19 with TRBJ1-2, with a tentative D call TRBD1 (5 bases). Germline CDR1 reads LNHDA; CDR2 reads SQIVND (reference sequence). There are 13 residues in the CDR3. Trimming removed 7 bases at V and 3 bases at J, with 12 bases between. CDR3 amino acids: CASNTGTDYGYTF. The CDR3 nucleotides read TGTGCCAGTAACACCGGGACTGACTATGGCTACACCTTC.

This clone was seen once. The chain carries TRBV28 and TRBJ2-5; 7 bases fit TRBD1. With the DNA end fitting TRBJ2-7 better, the J assignment may be wrong. This CDR3 is built from 16 residues. CDR1 and CDR2 from the germline V gene are MDHEN and SYDVKM. The CDR3 DNA reads as TGTGCCAGCAGTGAAAAGCCAAGACAGGGCCTCCACGAGCAGTACTTC. It is translated as CASSEKPRQGLHEQYF.

The V and J genes are TRBV28 and TRBJ1-1, with no clear D. Deletions cut 5 bases from V and 5 bases from J, with 9 bases between. The CDR3 length is 12 residues. In germline, CDR1 is MDHEN, CDR2 SYDVKM. The chain's CDR3 is CASSPERTEAFF. CDR3 DNA: TGTGCCAGCAGTCCCGAGCGGACTGAAGCTTTCTTT.

V usage is TRBV27 and J usage is TRBJ2-7; D gene unclear. The CDR3 contains 14 residues. Trimming removed 0 bases at V and 2 bases at J, with 8 bases between. CDR1 and CDR2 from the germline V gene are MNHEY and SMNVEV (reference sequence). The CDR3 DNA sequence: TGTGCCAGCAGTTTATCGAGTCAGGCCTACGAGCAGTACTTC. This gives the protein CASSLSSQAYEQYF.

The chain recombines TRBV5-6 with TRBJ1-1; a possible D gene is TRBD1 (6 bases). Trimming took 0 bases from V and 10 from J, leaving 10 bases between them. Germline V lookup: CDR1 SGHDT, CDR2 YYEEEE. The CDR3 has 12 amino acids. DNA of the CDR3: TGTGCCAGCAGCTTGGGGGGGCGGAGAGCTTTCTTT. Protein: CASSLGGRRAFF.

The rearrangement joins TRBV9 to TRBJ2-3, with 11 bases that match TRBD2. The CDR3 runs to 15 residues. V gave up 4 bases and J gave up 2 bases; unmatched junction bases: 3. Germline lookup yields CDR1 SGDLS and CDR2 YYNGEE. Here the CDR3 reads CASSPGLADTDTQYF. The CDR3 DNA sequence: TGTGCCAGCAGCCCGGGACTAGCGGACACAGATACGCAGTATTTT.

This clone occurred once. J is TRBJ1-2 and V is TRBV5-6, with TRBD1 identical over 9 bases. Germline values: CDR1 SGHDT, CDR2 YYEEEE. Trimming removed 3 bases from V and 4 bases from J; junction bases left unmatched: 10. This CDR3 is built from 16 residues. The CDR3 DNA sequence: TGTGCCAGCAGCTGGGAAACAGGGGGCCTAAGCTATGGCTACACCTTC. As protein: CASSWETGGLSYGYTF.

On this clone: This sample includes further DNA sequences coding for the same CDR3. The chain joins TRBV27 to TRBJ2-1; 13 nucleotides agree with TRBD2. CDR1 and CDR2 (germline): MNHEY, SMNVEV (reference sequence). Trimming at V came to 4 bases and at J to 9 bases, leaving 6 bases not matched to a gene. This CDR3 has 15 amino acids. CDR3 loop: CASSSGTSGKGEQFF. The CDR3 DNA reads TGTGCCAGCAGTTCAGGGACTAGCGGGAAAGGTGAGCAGTTCTTC.

The V gene is TRBV7-4, the J gene TRBJ2-7; D is ambiguous. The CDR3 is 14 amino acids. Trimming left V 5 bases short and J 2 bases short, with 13 bases between. CDR1 is SGHVT and CDR2 is SQSDAQ in the germline V gene. CDR3 sequence (DNA): TGTGCCAGCAGCAAACCCCCAGGACCCTACGAGCAGTACTTC. Amino acid sequence: CASSKPPGPYEQYF.

The chain carries TRBV5-1 and TRBJ2-7; 7 bases agree with TRBD2. V shed 7 bases and J 2 bases; nucleotides not matched to a gene: 6. The CDR3 covers 13 residues. Per the germline V gene, CDR1 is SGHRS and CDR2 is YFSETQ. In DNA form, the CDR3 reads TGCGCCAGCGGCCTAGCGGATCCCTACGAGCAGTACTTC. Residues: CASGLADPYEQYF.

The chain is built from TRBV10-1 and TRBJ2-7; weak D call: TRBD2 (6 bases). The V gene lost 9 bases and the J gene lost 4 bases, with 13 bases spanning the gap. Germline V lookup: CDR1 WNHNN, CDR2 SYGVQD (reference sequence). This CDR3 has 12 residues. The CDR3 DNA follows: TGCGCCAGACCGGGACTTTTATACGAGCAGTACTTC. Translating gives CARPGLLYEQYF.

V and J are TRBV27 and TRBJ1-1; unclear D gene. The CDR3 covers 16 residues. V was pared by 2 bases and J by 2 bases, with 15 bases between. The germline gives CDR1 MNHEY, CDR2 SMNVEV (reference sequence). The CDR3 is CASSLMASVINTEAFF. The CDR3 DNA reads TGTGCCAGCAGTTTAATGGCGTCGGTGATTAACACTGAAGCTTTCTTT.

The chain links TRBV27 to TRBJ1-2; TRBD1 matches at 8 bases. The CDR3 loop spans 13 amino acids. CDR1 and CDR2 from the germline V gene are MNHEY and SMNVEV (reference sequence). J gave up 8 bases and V 5 bases, and 7 bases lay outside the gene matches. CDR3 bases: TGTGCCAGCAGTGGGCGTACAGGGGGAGGCTACACCTTC. Its protein is CASSGRTGGGYTF.

The chain joins TRBV19 to TRBJ1-5; no definite D call. The CDR3 is made up of 15 amino acids. Per germline, CDR1 LNHDA and CDR2 SQIVND (reference sequence). Trimming removed 1 base from V and 0 bases from J, with 7 bases in between. The CDR3 coding sequence is TGTGCCAGTAGTATAGTGGGAGATAGCAATCAGCCCCAGCATTTT. The encoded protein is CASSIVGDSNQPQHF.

V gene TRBV6-6 combines with J gene TRBJ1-1; D unclear. Trimming removed 0 bases from V and 0 bases from J, with 11 bases in between. Germline V lookup: CDR1 MNHNY, CDR2 SVGAGI (reference sequence). The CDR3 runs 16 residues. CDR3 residues: CASSYSVQEMNTEAFF. CDR3 DNA sequence: TGTGCCAGCAGTTACTCGGTCCAGGAAATGAACACTGAAGCTTTCTTT.

This chain connects TRBV11-2 to TRBJ2-5; tentatively, D is TRBD1 (5 bases). The J call may be wrong; the DNA end is better matched by TRBJ2-7. Germline CDR1 SGHAT, CDR2 FQNNGV. CDR3 size: 13 residues. CDR3 bases: TGTGCCAGCACCTTGGCAGGGCTCTACGAGCAGTACTTC. It codes for CASTLAGLYEQYF.

This clone was counted a single time. The chain is built from TRBV27 and TRBJ1-5; TRBD1 might be the D (6 bases). Germline V CDR1 and CDR2: MNHEY, SMNVEV (reference sequence). V lost 1 base, J lost 6 bases, and 10 bases lay in between. The CDR3 sequence is 14 residues long. The CDR3 sequence is CASSLFLGAQPQHF. Written as DNA, the CDR3 is TGTGCCAGCAGTTTATTTCTGGGGGCTCAGCCCCAGCATTTT.

The V and J genes are TRBV11-2 and TRBJ1-2; D is undetermined. CDR1 and CDR2 (germline): SGHAT, FQNNGV. CDR3 length: 14 residues. V gave up 0 bases and J gave up 10 bases, with 15 bases separating them. CDR3 DNA: TGTGCCAGCAGCTTAGATCCGGCAGCCAATGCCTACACCTTC. This codes for CASSLDPAANAYTF.

This clone has a single count. The chain joins TRBV7-8 to TRBJ1-3, with TRBD1 matching over 10 bases. Germline trimming cut 5 bases from V and 3 bases from J; bases unmatched to any gene: 7. This CDR3 region has 16 residues. Germline loops: CDR1 SGHVS, CDR2 FQNEAQ. The CDR3 sequence: CASSPRQGAFGNTIYF. The DNA of the CDR3 is TGTGCCAGCAGCCCGCGACAGGGGGCGTTTGGAAACACCATATATTTT.

The chain recombines TRBV7-9 with TRBJ2-7; TRBD1 matches 7 bases. Germline CDR1 and CDR2: SEHNR and FQNEAQ (reference sequence). CDR3 length equals 17 residues. Unmatched junction bases numbered 15, after V lost 4 bases and J lost 3 bases. CDR3 in DNA: TGTGCCAGCAGCTCTTCCAAAGGGGGACAGCCGGGCTACGAGCAGTACTTC. Protein product: CASSSSKGGQPGYEQYF.

CDR3 in amino acids: CASSRIDPGQTQYF. The CDR3 DNA follows: TGTGCCAGCAGCCGAATTGACCCGGGACAGACGCAGTATTTT. This chain joins TRBV7-9 and TRBJ2-3; 7 nucleotides line up with TRBD1. Germline-derived CDR1 and CDR2 are SEHNR and FQNEAQ (reference sequence). This CDR3 comprises 14 residues. Germline trimming cut 5 bases from V and 9 bases from J; bases unmatched to any gene: 11. The full variable domain, with the rest looked up from reference TRBV7-9 and TRBJ2-3, is DTGVSQNPRHKITKRGQNVTFRCDPISEHNRLYWYRQTLGQGPEFLTYFQNEAQLEKSRLLSDRFSAERPKGSFSTLEIQRTEQGDSAMYLCASSRIDPGQTQYFGPGTRLTVL.